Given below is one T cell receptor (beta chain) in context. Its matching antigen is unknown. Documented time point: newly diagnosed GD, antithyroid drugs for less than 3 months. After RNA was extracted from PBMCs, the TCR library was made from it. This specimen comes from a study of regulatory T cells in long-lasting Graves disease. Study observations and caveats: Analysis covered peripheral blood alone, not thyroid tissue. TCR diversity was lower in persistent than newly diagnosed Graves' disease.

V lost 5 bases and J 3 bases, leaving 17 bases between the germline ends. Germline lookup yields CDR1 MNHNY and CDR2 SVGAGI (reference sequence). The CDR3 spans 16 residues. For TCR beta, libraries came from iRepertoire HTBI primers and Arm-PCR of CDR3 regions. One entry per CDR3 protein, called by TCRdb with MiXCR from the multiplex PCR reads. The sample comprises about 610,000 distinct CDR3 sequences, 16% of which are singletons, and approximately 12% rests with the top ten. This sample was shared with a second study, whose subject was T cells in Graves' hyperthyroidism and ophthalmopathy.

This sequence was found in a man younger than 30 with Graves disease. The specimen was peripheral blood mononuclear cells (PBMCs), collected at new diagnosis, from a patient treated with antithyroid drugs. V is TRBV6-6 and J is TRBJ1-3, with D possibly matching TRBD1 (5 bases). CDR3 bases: TGTGCCAGCAGTGCCCCAGGGAGGGTAAATGGAAACACCATATATTTT. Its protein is CASSAPGRVNGNTIYF.